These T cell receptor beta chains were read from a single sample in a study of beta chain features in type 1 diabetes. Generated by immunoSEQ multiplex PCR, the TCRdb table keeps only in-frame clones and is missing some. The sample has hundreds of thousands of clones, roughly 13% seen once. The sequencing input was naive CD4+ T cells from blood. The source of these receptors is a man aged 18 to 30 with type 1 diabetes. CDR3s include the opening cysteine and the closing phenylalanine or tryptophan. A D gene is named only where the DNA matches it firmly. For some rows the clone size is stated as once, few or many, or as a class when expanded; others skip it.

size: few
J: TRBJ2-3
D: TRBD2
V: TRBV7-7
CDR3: CASSPSGTADTQYF
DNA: TGTGCTAGCAGCCCTAGCGGGACCGCGGATACGCAGTATTTT

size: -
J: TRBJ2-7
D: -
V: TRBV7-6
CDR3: CASSLWEDEQYF
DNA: TGTGCCAGCAGCTTATGGGAGGACGAGCAGTACTTC

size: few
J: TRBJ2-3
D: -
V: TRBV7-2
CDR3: CASSLDGVTDTQYF
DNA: TGTGCCAGCAGCTTAGATGGGGTCACAGATACGCAGTATTTT

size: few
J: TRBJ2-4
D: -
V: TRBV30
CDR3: CAWRVLDIQYF
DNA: TGTGCCTGGAGGGTACTGGACATTCAGTACTTC

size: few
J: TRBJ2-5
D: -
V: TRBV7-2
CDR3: CASSLSVYETQYF
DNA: TGTGCCAGCAGCCTAAGTGTCTACGAGACCCAGTACTTC

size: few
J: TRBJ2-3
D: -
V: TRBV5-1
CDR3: CASSESQDTQYF
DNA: TGCGCCAGCAGCGAAAGCCAAGATACGCAGTATTTT

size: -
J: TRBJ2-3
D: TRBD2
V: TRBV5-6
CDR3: CASSLRAGETTDTQYF
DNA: TGTGCCAGCAGCCTTCGAGCGGGAGAAACCACAGATACGCAGTATTTT

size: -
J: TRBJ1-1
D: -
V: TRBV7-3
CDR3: CASSLATYTEAFF
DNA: TGTGCCAGCAGCTTAGCAACTTACACTGAAGCTTTCTTT

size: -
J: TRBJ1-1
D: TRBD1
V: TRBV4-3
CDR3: CASSPRTGKNTEAFF
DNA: TGCGCCAGCAGCCCAAGGACAGGGAAGAACACTGAAGCTTTCTTT

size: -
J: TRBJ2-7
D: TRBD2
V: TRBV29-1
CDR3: CSVVIGVAGGAEQYF
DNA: TGCAGCGTTGTGATAGGAGTCGCGGGAGGTGCCGAGCAGTACTTC

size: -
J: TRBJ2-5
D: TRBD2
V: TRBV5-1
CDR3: CASSHPPTSGGQGIQETQYF
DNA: TGCGCCAGCAGTCACCCCCCGACTAGCGGGGGCCAAGGGATCCAAGAGACCCAGTACTTC